This TCR beta chain was profiled in a study of blood T cell repertoires in COVID-19 (TCRdb year 2020). With regard to the full study: Collaborator samples came from the United States, Italy and Spain and covered acute and convalescent phases of COVID-19. The material from the prospective study consisted of cDNA or gDNA derived from T cells, B-cell-depleted T cells, or PBMCs. Subjects who had been exposed to COVID-19, were actively infected with it, or had recovered from it provided the deeply sampled blood TCRbeta repertoires that made up the dataset. The repertoires were released in a freely available public database meant as a resource for research on the immune response to SARS-CoV-2. The samples were drawn from the first 160 participants of the ongoing ImmuneRACE study and from 950 to 1,500 subjects provided by 6 global collaborators. The sample metadata nearly always contained a de-identified subject ID, COVID-19 status, age in years and sex. Where available, HLA class I and class II types were taken from metadata supplied by the sample provider and were not determined by assay-based typing.

Overall study outcomes, separate from this receptor: How much clinical and demographic metadata was included differed by source and by participant, and the metadata was provided uncurated.

The immunoSEQ Assay, a bias-controlled multiplex PCR, was used to amplify TCRbeta CDR3 regions from genomic DNA. On the study's bioinformatics: The number of nucleated cells in each sample was estimated by amplification of reference gene primers within the assay. To quantify the absolute abundance of each unique TCRbeta CDR3 rearrangement, sequence reads were collapsed and filtered. For each sample, productive Simpson clonality was calculated as the square root of Simpson's diversity index over productive rearrangements. TCRdb re-hosts the immuneACCESS table, in-frame sequences only. Its copies lack some clones; in the studies checked, an unresolved V gene accounts for under half of them, and the cause for the rest is not known. The DNA gave D and trimming, while V, J and clone size come from that table. This sample is represented by 150,000 to 200,000 clones; roughly 84% of them were singletons. The ten top clones hold roughly 9.2% of the sample.

Each collaborating institution followed its own protocols to collect whole blood in K2EDTA tubes. For TCRbeta analysis, collaborators shipped samples as frozen whole blood, isolated PBMCs, or DNA extracted from either of those sample types. CDR1 SGHTA and CDR2 FQGNSA were looked up in the germline V gene. The CDR3 starts with the cysteine, ends with the phenylalanine, and has 17 residues. The kept DNA is CDR3 alone, 51 bases in frame from the first base. Trimming accounts for 5 bases at V and 2 bases at J, while the number of junction bases matched to no gene is 7. For this clone: It lacks a known antigen. No quality values exist for individual bases; no much larger clone is one base distant.

The receptor chain draws on TRBV7-2 and TRBJ2-3, and TRBD2 matches 13 of the central bases. Sequenced sample: peripheral blood. This TCR derives from a woman older than 75 with acute or convalescent COVID-19. The DNA reads as follows: TGTGCCAGCAGCAGGACTAGCGGGGGACTCTACACAGATACGCAGTATTTT. Its coded protein is CASSRTSGGLYTDTQYF.